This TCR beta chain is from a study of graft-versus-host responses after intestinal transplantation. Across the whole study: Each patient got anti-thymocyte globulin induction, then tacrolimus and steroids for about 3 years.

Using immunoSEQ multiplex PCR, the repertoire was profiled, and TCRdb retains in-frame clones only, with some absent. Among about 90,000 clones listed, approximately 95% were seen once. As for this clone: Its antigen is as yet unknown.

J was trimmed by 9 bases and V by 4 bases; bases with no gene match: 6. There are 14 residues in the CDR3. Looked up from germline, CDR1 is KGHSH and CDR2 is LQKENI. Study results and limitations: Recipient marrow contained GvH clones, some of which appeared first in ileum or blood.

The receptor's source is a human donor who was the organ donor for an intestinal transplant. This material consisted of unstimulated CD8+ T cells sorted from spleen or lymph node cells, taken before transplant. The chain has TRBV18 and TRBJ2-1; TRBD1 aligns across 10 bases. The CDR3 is CASSRDRGRFEQFF. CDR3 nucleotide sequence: TGTGCCAGCTCACGCGACAGGGGGCGGTTTGAGCAGTTCTTC.